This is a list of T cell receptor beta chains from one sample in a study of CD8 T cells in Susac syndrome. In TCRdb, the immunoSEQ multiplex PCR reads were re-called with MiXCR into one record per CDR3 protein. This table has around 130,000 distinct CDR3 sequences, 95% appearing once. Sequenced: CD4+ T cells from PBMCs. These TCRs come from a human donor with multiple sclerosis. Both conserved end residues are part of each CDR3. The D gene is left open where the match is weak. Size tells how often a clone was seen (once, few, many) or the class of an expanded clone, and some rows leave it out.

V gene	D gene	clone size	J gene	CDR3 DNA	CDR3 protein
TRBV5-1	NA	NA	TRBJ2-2	TGCGCCAGCAGAGCCAGGACGGACACCGGGGAGCTGTTTTTT	CASRARTDTGELFF
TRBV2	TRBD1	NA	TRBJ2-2	TGTGCCAGCAGAGGGACAGTAAACACCGGGGAGCTGTTTTTT	CASRGTVNTGELFF
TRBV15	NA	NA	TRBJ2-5	TGTGCCACCAGCAGACACCGGGCGGAGGAGACCCAGTACTTC	CATSRHRAEETQYF
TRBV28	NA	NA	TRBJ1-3	TGTGCCAGCAGTTTATTTCTCCACTACTCTGGAAACACCATATATTTT	CASSLFLHYSGNTIYF
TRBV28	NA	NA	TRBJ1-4	TGTGCCAGCAGTGACCCGAGGGGGGACTTGGATGAAAAACTGTTTTTT	CASSDPRGDLDEKLFF
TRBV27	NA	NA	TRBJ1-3	TGTGCCAGCAGTGCCCGGTGGTCTGGAAACACCATATATTTT	CASSARWSGNTIYF
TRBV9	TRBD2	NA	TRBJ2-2	TGTGCCAGCAGCGCCGGCGGGGGAAGTACCGGGGAGCTGTTTTTT	CASSAGGGSTGELFF
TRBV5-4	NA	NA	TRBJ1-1	TGTGCCAGCAGCTTGAAACGGGGAGTAGGCACTGAAGCTTTCTTT	CASSLKRGVGTEAFF
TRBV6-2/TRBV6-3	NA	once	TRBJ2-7	TGTGCCAGCAGCTGGGTCGACCTCCAGTACTTC	CASSWVDLQYF
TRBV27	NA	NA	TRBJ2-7	TGTGCCAGCAGTTCCGTCAACTCCTACGAGCAGTACTTC	CASSSVNSYEQYF
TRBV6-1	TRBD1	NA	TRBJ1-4	TGTGCCAGCAGCGTTCCGGGACAGGGTAGGACTAATGAAAAACTGTTTTTT	CASSVPGQGRTNEKLFF
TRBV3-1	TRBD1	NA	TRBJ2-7	TGTGCCAGCAGCCAAGGGGACAGGTACGAGCAGTACTTC	CASSQGDRYEQYF
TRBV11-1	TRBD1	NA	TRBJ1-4	TGTGCCAGCAGTTACAGGGGATCTAATGAAAAACTGTTTTTT	CASSYRGSNEKLFF
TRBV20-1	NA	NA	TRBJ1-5	TGCAGTGCTAGTACAGGAGTTAGCAATCAGCCCCAGCATTTT	CSASTGVSNQPQHF
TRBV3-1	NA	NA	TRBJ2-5	TGTGCCAGCAGCCAATGGGGGAGACAAGAGACCCAGTACTTC	CASSQWGRQETQYF
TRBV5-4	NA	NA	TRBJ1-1	TGTGCCAGCAGCTTGGGGGGGCTGGGTACTGAAGCTTTCTTT	CASSLGGLGTEAFF
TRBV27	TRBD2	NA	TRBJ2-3	TGTGCCAGCAGTTCCTTCCTACTAGCGGGAGTTCAAGATACGCAGTATTTT	CASSSFLLAGVQDTQYF
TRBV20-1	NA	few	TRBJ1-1	TGCAGTGCCTGGGGGAACACTGAAGCTTTCTTT	CSAWGNTEAFF
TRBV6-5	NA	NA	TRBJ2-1	TGTGCCAGCAGTTACGTCGTGGGGAATGAGCAGTTCTTC	CASSYVVGNEQFF
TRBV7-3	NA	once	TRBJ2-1	TGTGCCAGCAGCCCCCAAGGGGGGGTAACCTACAATGAGCAGTTCTTC	CASSPQGGVTYNEQFF
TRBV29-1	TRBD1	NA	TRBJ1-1	TGCAGCGTCTTCGGGACAGGTCATATGAACACTGAAGCTTTCTTT	CSVFGTGHMNTEAFF
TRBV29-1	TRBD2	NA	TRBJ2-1	TGCAGCGCAAACAGAGCGGGAGGGCCGGGAAATGAGCAGTTCTTC	CSANRAGGPGNEQFF
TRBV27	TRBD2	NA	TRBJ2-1	TGTGCCAGCAGTAACCGGGACTACCCCTCGGATGAGCAGTTCTTC	CASSNRDYPSDEQFF
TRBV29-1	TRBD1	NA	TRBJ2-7	TGCAGCATCGGGGGATCCGGGACAGGGGTGTCCGAGCAGTACTTC	CSIGGSGTGVSEQYF
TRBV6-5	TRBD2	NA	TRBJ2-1	TGTGCCAGCAGACCCTCAACTAGCGGGAGAAATGAGCAGTTCTTC	CASRPSTSGRNEQFF
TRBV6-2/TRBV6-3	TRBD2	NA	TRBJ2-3	TGTGCCAGCAGTTACGACCTAGCGGGAGTATTGCTGGATACGCAGTATTTT	CASSYDLAGVLLDTQYF
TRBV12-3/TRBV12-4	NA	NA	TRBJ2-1	TGTGCCAGCAGTTTAAGGCTGGGCAATGAGCAGTTCTTC	CASSLRLGNEQFF
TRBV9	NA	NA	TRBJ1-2	TGTGCCAGCAGCGCCGGACGGATCGAGGTGCGGGGCTACACCTTC	CASSAGRIEVRGYTF
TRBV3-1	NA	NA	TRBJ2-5	TGTGCCAGCAGCCAAGGATTCAGGGGCGGCCAAGAGACCCAGTACTTC	CASSQGFRGGQETQYF
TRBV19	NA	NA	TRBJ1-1	TGTGCCAGTAGTATGTCCGCGGGCGGAGCTTTCTTT	CASSMSAGGAFF
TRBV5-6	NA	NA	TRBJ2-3	TGTGCCAGCAGCTTGTGGGACTCCCAGACTACGCAGTATTTT	CASSLWDSQTTQYF
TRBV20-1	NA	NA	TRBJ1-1	TGCAGTGCTCCTACAGGGCTGAACACTGAAGCTTTCTTT	CSAPTGLNTEAFF
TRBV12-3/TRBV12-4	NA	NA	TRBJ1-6	TGTGCCAGCAGGAGGGAACAGGGCGCTTCACCCCTCCACTTT	CASRREQGASPLHF
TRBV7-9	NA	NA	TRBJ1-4	TGTGCCAGCAGCCAAGACAGCAAAAATGAAAAACTGTTTTTT	CASSQDSKNEKLFF
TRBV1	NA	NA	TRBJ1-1	TGCACCAGCAGCCAAGATCTTTGGGGACTGAACACTGAAGCTTTCTTT	CTSSQDLWGLNTEAFF
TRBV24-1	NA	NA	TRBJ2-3	TGTGCCACCAGTACTATTTTGGCGGGACTCGGCACAGATACGCAGTATTTT	CATSTILAGLGTDTQYF
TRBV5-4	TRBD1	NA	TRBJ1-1	TGTGCCAGCAGCTTGGGGGGACAGGGGGACACTGAAGCTTTCTTT	CASSLGGQGDTEAFF
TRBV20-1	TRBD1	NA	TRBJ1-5	TGCAGTGCTGGGAAGGAGGGGGCAGGGCTACTCAATCAGCCCCAGCATTTT	CSAGKEGAGLLNQPQHF
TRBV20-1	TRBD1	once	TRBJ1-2	TGCAGTGCTAGACCCGACGACAGGGAGGGAGGCTACACCTTC	CSARPDDREGGYTF